A single sample gave rise to the 28 T cell receptor beta chains below, sequenced in a study of regulatory T cells in long-lasting Graves disease. As for time point: newly diagnosed GD, antithyroid drugs for less than 3 months. TCR sequences were obtained from RNA taken from PBMCs. Building of the TCR beta libraries involved iRepertoire HTBI primers and Arm-PCR of CDR3 regions. TCRdb redid the calling of the multiplex PCR reads with MiXCR, one entry per CDR3 protein. The repertoire includes about 220,000 distinct CDR3 sequences, roughly 19% of them detected once, and around 11% sits in the top ten. The sample also formed part of further work on T cells in Graves' hyperthyroidism and ophthalmopathy.

The material sequenced was peripheral blood mononuclear cells (PBMCs), taken at new diagnosis, from a patient treated with antithyroid drugs. These receptors came from a young woman with Graves disease.

This clonotype was seen repeatedly, ten times or more. The chain is built from TRBV20-1 and TRBJ1-6; D possibly corresponds to TRBD1 (5 bases). In germline, CDR1 is DFQATT, CDR2 SNEGSKA (reference sequence). This CDR3 is built from 13 residues. The V gene lost 4 bases and the J gene lost 7 bases, with 11 bases spanning the gap. CDR3 loop: CSATGGPNSPLHF. CDR3 DNA sequence: TGCAGTGCTACGGGGGGACCGAATTCACCCCTCCACTTT.

This clonotype was picked up many times. The chain employs TRBV7-9 and TRBJ2-2, with 8 positions matching TRBD1. Germline-derived CDR1 and CDR2 are SEHNR and FQNEAQ (reference sequence). The CDR3 contains 13 residues. V dropped 9 bases and J dropped 4; count of bases not matched to a gene: 4. CDR3 nucleotides: TGTGCCAGTCAGGGGGCCATCACCGGGGAGCTGTTTTTT. It specifies CASQGAITGELFF.

The table lists this clonotype with many counts. The chain couples TRBV30 to TRBJ2-1; D tentatively reads TRBD1 or TRBD2 (5 bases each). Germline V gene lookup returns CDR1 GTSNPN and CDR2 SVGIG (reference sequence). Trimming left V 2 bases short and J 7 bases short, with 18 bases between. This CDR3 has 15 amino acids. Here the CDR3 reads CAWSTGSVIGNEQFF. The CDR3 region has the DNA TGTGCCTGGAGTACAGGTAGCGTTATAGGGAATGAGCAGTTCTTC. Supplemented by reference TRBV30 and TRBJ2-1, the full variable domain reads SQTIHQWPATLVQPVGSPLSLECTVEGTSNPNLYWYRQAAGRGLQLLFYSVGIGQISSEVPQNLSASRPQDRQFILSSKKLLLSDSGFYLCAWSTGSVIGNEQFFGPGTRLTVL.

This chain connects TRBV28 to TRBJ2-1; D not resolved. Trimming cost V 3 bases and J 4 bases, with 10 bases left between them. The germline CDR1 and CDR2 sequences are MDHEN and SYDVKM. The CDR3 runs 14 residues. The CDR3 here is CASSFRVVYNEQFF. The CDR3 coding sequence is TGTGCCAGCAGTTTTCGGGTGGTATACAATGAGCAGTTCTTC.

V and J are TRBV7-2 and TRBJ2-7; 11 nucleotides line up with TRBD2. In germline, CDR1 is SGHTA, CDR2 FQGNSA. The CDR3 consists of 16 residues. V lost 1 base to trimming and J lost 4 bases; unmatched junction nucleotides: 6. The CDR3 DNA sequence: TGTGCCAGCAGCTTAGTATCGCCTAGCGGGAGGTACGAGCAGTACTTC. This sequence encodes CASSLVSPSGRYEQYF. Filled out from reference TRBV7-2 and TRBJ2-7, the complete variable domain reads GAGVSQSPSNKVTEKGKDVELRCDPISGHTALYWYRQSLGQGLEFLIYFQGNSAPDKSGLPSDRFSAERTGGSVSTLTIQRTQQEDSAVYLCASSLVSPSGRYEQYFGPGTRLTVT.

In this sample, this clonotype turned up many times. The chain uses TRBV11-2 and TRBJ2-1; 9 bases line up with TRBD2. With V trimmed by 3 bases and J by 8 bases, 5 bases remained unmatched. The CDR3 runs to 14 residues. CDR1 and CDR2 from the germline V gene are SGHAT and FQNNGV. Here the CDR3 reads CASSFSGRIDEQFF. CDR3 DNA: TGTGCCAGCAGCTTCAGCGGGAGGATCGATGAGCAGTTCTTC.

The chain employs TRBV11-3 and TRBJ1-5; D gene uncertain. V lost 1 base and J lost 11, with 12 bases in between. Germline CDR1 and CDR2: SGHNT and YENEEA. The CDR3 consists of 13 residues. CDR3 nucleotide sequence: TGTGCCAGCAGCTTAGCCACTGGGCAATCCCAGCATTTT. It yields the protein CASSLATGQSQHF.

CDR3 in DNA: TGTGCCAGCAGCGGGACAGGGTATGCCGGCGGGGAGCTGTTTTTT. This sequence encodes CASSGTGYAGGELFF. The rearrangement uses TRBV9 and TRBJ2-2; TRBD1 matches 8 bases. The V segment lost 3 bases and the J segment 7 bases; nucleotides outside the gene matches: 8. Germline values: CDR1 SGDLS, CDR2 YYNGEE. CDR3 length equals 15 residues.

This chain connects TRBV27 to TRBJ2-1, with 7 bases aligning to TRBD2. V shed 6 bases and J 6 bases; nucleotides not matched to a gene: 11. Per the germline V gene, CDR1 is MNHEY and CDR2 is SMNVEV (reference sequence). This CDR3 contains 15 residues. This CDR3 reads CASSLGTSAVNEQFF. CDR3 DNA: TGTGCCAGCAGCTTAGGTACTAGCGCGGTCAATGAGCAGTTCTTC.

This clonotype was recorded many times. The V gene is TRBV3-1, the J gene TRBJ2-6; 10 bases are shared with TRBD1. Germline lookup yields CDR1 LGHDT and CDR2 YNNKEL (reference sequence). J lost 0 bases, V lost 6 bases, and 5 bases had no gene match. The CDR3 loop spans 17 amino acids. The CDR3 loop is CASSLGQGSSGANVLTF. The DNA of the CDR3 is TGTGCCAGCAGTTTGGGACAGGGGAGCTCTGGGGCCAACGTCCTGACTTTC.

The table lists this clonotype with many counts. The gene calls are TRBV28 and TRBJ1-5, with D unresolved. Germline CDR1 MDHEN, CDR2 SYDVKM. The CDR3 sequence is 13 residues long. Trimming stripped 4 bases from V and 3 bases from J, with 7 bases between. CDR3 region: CASSYYDNQPQHF. The DNA of the CDR3 is TGTGCCAGCAGTTACTATGACAATCAGCCCCAGCATTTT.

In its sample, this clonotype was seen many times. The rearrangement uses TRBV12-3 or TRBV12-4 and TRBJ2-1; tentative D call: TRBD2 (6 bases). This CDR3 spans 17 amino acids. Trimming pared 2 bases from V and 4 bases from J, leaving 18 bases between. CDR3 region: CASSLTPISGKYNEQFF. DNA for the CDR3: TGTGCCAGCAGTTTAACCCCCATTAGCGGAAAGTACAATGAGCAGTTCTTC.

There are many counts of this clonotype. The chain links TRBV6-1 to TRBJ1-1; maybe TRBD1 (5 bases). Trimming took 6 bases from V and 3 from J, leaving 8 bases between them. CDR1 is MNHNS, CDR2 SASEGT, per germline. The CDR3 loop spans 12 amino acids. The CDR3 DNA follows: TGTGCCAGCAGCCGAGGGGACACTGAAGCTTTCTTT. As protein: CASSRGDTEAFF.

This clonotype has a count of ten or more. This chain joins TRBV6-2 or TRBV6-3 and TRBJ1-2, with 11 bases fitting TRBD1. The CDR3 sequence is 15 residues long. The germline V gene encodes CDR1 MNHEY and CDR2 SVGEGT. Trimming at V came to 5 bases and at J to 2 bases, leaving 4 bases not matched to a gene. Written as DNA, the CDR3 is TGTGCCAGCAGTACTCGGGACAGGGGGAACTATGGCTACACCTTC. Amino acids: CASSTRDRGNYGYTF.

The chain links TRBV19 to TRBJ2-1, with D tentatively TRBD1 (5 bases). V was clipped by 4 bases and J by 5 bases, with 9 bases between them. The CDR3 runs 13 residues. The germline V gene has CDR1 LNHDA and CDR2 SQIVND (reference sequence). For the CDR3, the DNA is TGTGCCAGTAGTACAGGGTTGAACAATGAGCAGTTCTTC. It codes for CASSTGLNNEQFF.

This clonotype was seen at least ten times. Given a much more abundant clone one base away, this may be a read error. The J gene is TRBJ1-1, the V gene TRBV11-1; unclear D gene. This CDR3 contains 15 residues. CDR1 SGHAT and CDR2 FQDESV come from the germline V gene (reference sequence). The germline V and J ends were trimmed by 4 bases and 0 bases, with 12 bases remaining between them. CDR3 in DNA: TGTGCCAGCAGCTCAAAAAAAAGGGTGAACACTGAAGCTTTCTTT. This encodes CASSSKKRVNTEAFF.

The chain employs TRBV2 and TRBJ2-1; 10 bases fit TRBD2. J gave up 6 bases and V 8 bases, and 10 bases lay outside the gene matches. Germline CDR1 and CDR2: SNHLY and FYNNEI. CDR3 length equals 15 residues. CDR3: CASASGSGVANEQFF. In DNA form, the CDR3 reads TGTGCCAGCGCTAGCGGGAGCGGCGTCGCCAATGAGCAGTTCTTC.

This clonotype was observed many times. CDR3 residues: CASSGGQGSNQPQHF. The CDR3 DNA follows: TGTGCCAGCAGTGGAGGACAGGGGAGCAATCAGCCCCAGCATTTT. The chain couples TRBV6-1 to TRBJ1-5; 9 bases agree with TRBD1. Germline-derived CDR1 and CDR2 are MNHNS and SASEGT. This CDR3 region has 15 residues. V lost 4 bases and J lost 1; bases outside the gene matches: 2.

This clonotype was counted ten times or more. V gene TRBV6-2 or TRBV6-3 combines with J gene TRBJ2-3; D may correspond to TRBD1 or TRBD2 (5 bases each). The CDR3 runs to 14 residues. Deletions cut 6 bases from V and 4 bases from J, with 14 bases between. CDR1 MNHEY and CDR2 SVGEGT come from the germline V gene. The CDR3 DNA is TGTGCCAGCAGAGGAAAGGGGAGAGCAGATACGCAGTATTTT. Protein product: CASRGKGRADTQYF.

This clonotype was seen repeatedly, ten times or more. The DNA for the CDR3 is TGTGCCAGCAGCGAGGGACACCTCAATCAGCCCCAGCATTTT. The encoded protein is CASSEGHLNQPQHF. This chain joins TRBV9 and TRBJ1-5; D may be TRBD1 (6 bases). The CDR3 sequence is 14 residues long. CDR1 SGDLS and CDR2 YYNGEE come from the germline V gene. V lost 3 bases and J 3 bases, leaving 10 bases between the germline ends.

Ten or more counts support this clonotype. The V and J genes are TRBV30 and TRBJ2-7; weak D call: TRBD1 (5 bases). The CDR3 spans 20 residues. V was pared by 0 bases and J by 0 bases, with 27 bases between. The V gene's germline CDR1 is GTSNPN and CDR2 SVGIG (reference sequence). The CDR3 nucleotides read TGTGCCTGGAGTGTACTGAGGTTCAGGACCCAGGGAACCCACTCCTACGAGCAGTACTTC. It translates to CAWSVLRFRTQGTHSYEQYF.

Concerning this clonotype: This probably arose from a read error, given a far larger clone one base away. The chain carries TRBV12-3 or TRBV12-4 and TRBJ2-3; unclear D gene. With 6 bases removed from V and 0 bases from J, the gap between germline ends came to 13 bases. This CDR3 comprises 15 residues. The CDR3 DNA is TGTGCCAGCAGACTAACGGATTTTAGCACAGATACGCAGTATTTT. It translates to CASRLTDFSTDTQYF.

This clonotype was seen once. V gene TRBV2 combines with J gene TRBJ2-3; 12 bases match TRBD2. The germline CDR1 and CDR2 sequences are SNHLY and FYNNEI. V shed 2 bases, J shed 5 bases, and the junction held 8 bases outside the gene matches. The CDR3 loop spans 17 amino acids. The CDR3 DNA follows: TGTGCCAGCAGTGAAATCGGGACTAGCGGGTCTAGAGATACGCAGTATTTT. This sequence encodes CASSEIGTSGSRDTQYF.

In this sample, this clonotype turned up a few times. The chain uses TRBV27 and TRBJ2-7, with D unresolved. Deletions cut 6 bases from V and 7 bases from J, with 10 bases between. The CDR3 is 11 amino acids. Germline loops: CDR1 MNHEY, CDR2 SMNVEV (reference sequence). DNA for the CDR3: TGTGCCAGCAGAATAGGTGGAGAGCAGTACTTC. Its translation is CASRIGGEQYF.

This clonotype was counted between two and nine times. V is TRBV3-1 and J is TRBJ2-1; D is unclear. Trimming removed 2 bases at V and 5 bases at J, with 13 bases between. Germline CDR1 is LGHDT and CDR2 is YNNKEL (reference sequence). This CDR3 has 15 residues. The CDR3 region is CASSQSAAWDNEQFF. The CDR3 nucleotides are TGTGCCAGCAGCCAATCGGCCGCTTGGGACAATGAGCAGTTCTTC.

The rearrangement links TRBV5-6 to TRBJ2-7; no clear D. Per the germline V gene, CDR1 is SGHDT and CDR2 is YYEEEE. V was pared by 0 bases and J by 11 bases, with 12 bases between. The CDR3 covers 12 residues. CDR3 sequence: CASSLGTLKEYF. For the CDR3, the DNA is TGTGCCAGCAGCTTGGGTACCCTCAAGGAGTACTTC.

This clonotype was seen a single time. One base away lies a much larger clone, so this may be a sequencing read error. J is TRBJ2-7 and V is TRBV9; 9 bases are a match to TRBD2. This CDR3 contains 14 residues. Germline values: CDR1 SGDLS, CDR2 YYNGEE. The CDR3 DNA follows: TGTGCCAGCAGCTATAGCGGGGGCTCCTACGAGCAGTCCTTC. Translating it yields CASSYSGGSYEQSF.

This clonotype was counted many times. The CDR3 here is CASNRVGTEAFF. CDR3 bases: TGTGCCAGCAATCGGGTGGGCACTGAAGCTTTCTTT. This chain joins TRBV6-1 and TRBJ1-1; D not resolved. This CDR3 has 12 residues. Trimming took 7 bases from V and 4 from J, leaving 10 bases between them. Germline assignment: CDR1 MNHNS and CDR2 SASEGT.